A selection of T cell receptor beta chains follows, all from one sample in a study of tumor-infiltrating lymphocytes in primary liver carcinoma. TCRdb analysed the multiplex PCR reads with MiXCR anew, one entry per CDR3 protein. The sample holds approximately 330,000 distinct CDR3 sequences, around three fifths seen once. The material sequenced was peripheral blood. The receptor set was obtained from a man in his forties or fifties with primary liver carcinoma and hepatitis B virus infection. The CDR3 runs from the conserved cysteine through the conserved F or W. Fields, in order: D gene, clone size, J gene, V gene, CDR3 protein, CDR3 DNA. The D gene is left open where the match is weak. Expanded clones get a size class; other rows say once, few or many, or leave the size out.

>.|.|TRBJ2-7|TRBV6-1
CASSEAKGDYGQYF
TGTGCCAGCAGTGAAGCCAAGGGAGACTACGGGCAGTACTTC
>.|.|TRBJ2-5|TRBV5-1
CASSLAGHETQYF
TGCGCCAGCAGCTTGGCGGGGCACGAGACCCAGTACTTC
>.|.|TRBJ2-3|TRBV12-3/TRBV12-4
CASSLASTGGDTQYF
TGTGCCAGCAGTTTAGCATCAACAGGAGGGGATACGCAGTATTTT
>.|.|TRBJ1-2|TRBV13
CASSRLTGFDGNYGYTF
TGTGCCAGCAGCCGGCTGACAGGATTTGACGGTAACTATGGCTACACCTTC
>.|.|TRBJ1-2|TRBV11-2
CASSLIKDYGYAF
TGTGCCAGCAGCTTGATTAAGGACTATGGTTACGCCTTC
>.|.|TRBJ1-4|TRBV19
CASSMGHDDEKLFF
TGTGCCAGTAGTATGGGACACGACGATGAAAAACTGTTTTTT
>.|.|TRBJ2-7|TRBV11-2
CASSLGRDTNYEKYF
TGTGCCAGCAGTTTAGGACGGGACACTAACTACGAGAAGTACTTC
>TRBD1|.|TRBJ1-5|TRBV6-6
CASSYSKGALRNQPQHF
TGTGCCAGCAGTTACTCGAAGGGGGCCCTGCGGAACCAGCCCCAGCATTTT
>TRBD1|.|TRBJ1-1|TRBV11-2
CASSSDRDRTFF
TGTGCCAGCAGCTCGGACAGGGACCGAACTTTCTTT
>.|.|TRBJ1-2|TRBV5-1
CASSREVTDYGYTF
TGCGCCAGCAGCAGGGAGGTCACAGACTATGGCTACACCTTC
>TRBD2|.|TRBJ2-1|TRBV6-2/TRBV6-3
CASRTTGLANYDDQFF
TGTGCCAGCAGAACAACGGGACTAGCGAACTACGATGATCAGTTCTTC
>TRBD2|many|TRBJ2-3|TRBV11-1
CASSLSGLAGADTQYF
TGTGCCAGCAGCCTCTCGGGACTAGCGGGAGCAGATACGCAGTATTTT
>TRBD2|.|TRBJ2-1|TRBV5-6
CTSSIGLAGGNNEQFF
TGTACCAGCAGCATAGGACTAGCGGGTGGAAACAATGAGCAGTTCTTC
>.|.|TRBJ2-3|TRBV6-2/TRBV6-3
CASSVPLRTDTQYF
TGTGCCAGCAGTGTCCCACTACGCACAGATACGCAGTATTTT
>.|.|TRBJ2-7|TRBV11-2
CASSVRDEFYYEQDF
TGTGCCAGCAGCGTGCGGGACGAATTCTATTACGAGCAGGACTTC
>.|.|TRBJ2-3|TRBV15
CATSLSRSTQYF
TGTGCCACCAGCTTAAGCCGGAGTACGCAGTATTTT
>TRBD2|.|TRBJ2-3|TRBV5-4
CAGSLSAGADTQYF
TGTGCCGGCAGCTTGTCGGCGGGGGCAGATACGCAGTATTTT
>TRBD1|.|TRBJ2-5|TRBV10-1
CTSSEATGGQETQYF
TGTACCAGCAGTGAAGCGACAGGGGGGCAAGAGACCCAGTACTTC
>TRBD1|many|TRBJ2-7|TRBV5-1
CASSLGGQLREQYF
TGCGCCAGCAGCTTGGGGGGACAGCTTCGCGAGCAGTACTTC
>.|.|TRBJ2-3|TRBV11-2
CTSSLEGGPETQYF
TGTACCAGCAGCTTAGAGGGCGGACCAGAAACGCAGTATTTT
>.|.|TRBJ2-1|TRBV6-6
CASNPDLRGNNEQFF
TGTGCCAGCAATCCTGACTTGAGGGGTAACAATGAGCAGTTCTTC
>.|.|TRBJ2-1|TRBV4-1
CASSQGSLQTGINEQFF
TGCGCCAGCAGCCAAGGGTCCCTCCAGACTGGAATCAATGAGCAGTTCTTC
>TRBD2|.|TRBJ2-5|TRBV6-2/TRBV6-3
CASSYPSRTSGRGGQEAQYF
TGTGCCAGCAGTTACCCCTCCCGGACTAGCGGGAGAGGGGGACAAGAGGCCCAGTACTTC
>.|many|TRBJ2-7|TRBV4-2
CASSQVQSYEQYF
TGTGCCAGCAGCCAAGTCCAGAGCTACGAGCAGTACTTC
>.|.|TRBJ2-5|TRBV5-1
CASSLMGDRWETQYF
TGCGCCAGCAGCTTGATGGGGGACCGCTGGGAGACCCAGTACTTC
>.|.|TRBJ2-7|TRBV11-2
CGSSSGNPYEEYF
TGTGGCAGCAGCTCCGGGAACCCCTACGAGGAGTACTTC
>.|many|TRBJ2-1|TRBV29-1
CSVEDQINPSSYNEQFF
TGCAGCGTTGAAGATCAGATTAACCCTAGCTCCTACAATGAGCAGTTCTTC
>.|many|TRBJ2-2|TRBV6-5
CASSYFSGELFF
TGTGCCAGCAGTTACTTCTCCGGGGAGCTGTTTTTT
>.|few|TRBJ2-3|TRBV5-1
CASISSQSTVTQYF
TGCGCCAGCATTAGTAGTCAGAGCACAGTTACGCAGTATTTT
>TRBD1|.|TRBJ2-4|TRBV6-2/TRBV6-3
CACSYRQGAQNIQYF
TGTGCCTGCAGTTATCGTCAGGGGGCTCAAAACATTCAGTACTTC
>TRBD1|.|TRBJ1-2|TRBV5-1
CASSSSTGGIYGYTF
TGCGCCAGCAGCTCCTCGACAGGGGGTATCTATGGCTACACCTTC
>.|.|TRBJ2-2|TRBV5-6
CASGGEAGNIAELFF
TGTGCCAGCGGGGGCGAGGCGGGGAACATCGCGGAGCTGTTTTTT
>.|.|TRBJ2-2|TRBV11-2
CAGSLLKNTGELFF
TGTGCCGGCAGCTTACTCAAGAACACCGGGGAGCTGTTTTTT
>TRBD1|many|TRBJ2-7|TRBV6-6
CASSYGTGGLYEQYF
TGTGCCAGCAGTTATGGGACAGGGGGCCTCTACGAGCAGTACTTC
>.|.|TRBJ1-1|TRBV4-1
CASSRRGGLNTEAYF
TGCGCCAGCAGCCGACGTGGAGGTTTGAACACCGAAGCTTACTTT
>TRBD2|.|TRBJ2-7|TRBV5-4
CASSPGTSHSEQYF
TGTGCCAGCAGCCCCGGGACTAGTCATTCCGAGCAGTACTTC